The next 8 T cell receptor beta chains were all read from a single sample in a study of blood T cells in healthy people across ages. With a J-beta primer mix and a sample-barcoded 5' primer, a second PCR ran 7 to 11 cycles. TCRdb fed the 5' RACE reads into MiXCR, producing one record per CDR3 protein. The sample consists of some 760,000 distinct CDR3 sequences, approximately 25% of them appearing once. These data were also filed under a second study, of T cells of mothers and their children.

The sequenced material came from blood. Source of these receptors: a boy aged 5-17 years in good health.

The rearrangement uses TRBV28 and TRBJ2-1; tentative D call: TRBD1 (6 bases). Deletions cut 8 bases from V and 2 bases from J, with 16 bases between. The germline V gene encodes CDR1 MDHEN and CDR2 SYDVKM. CDR3 length: 15 residues. CDR3 sequence (DNA): TGTGCCAGCGCGAACAGGGAGTCGGCCTACAATGAGCAGTTCTTC. It is translated as CASANRESAYNEQFF.

This clonotype appeared a few times. The gene calls are TRBV2 and TRBJ1-1, with D possibly being TRBD1 (5 bases). V dropped 7 bases and J dropped 4 bases, with 13 bases sitting between them. CDR1 and CDR2 (germline): SNHLY, FYNNEI. The CDR3 has 13 residues. The chain's CDR3 is CASKWGEGTEAFF. The CDR3 DNA reads TGTGCCAGCAAATGGGGGGAGGGCACTGAAGCTTTCTTT.

This clonotype has more than one count but fewer than ten. This chain uses TRBV10-3 with TRBJ2-1; D tentatively reads TRBD1 or TRBD2 (5 bases each). CDR1 and CDR2 (germline): ENHRY, SYGVKD. This CDR3 has 14 amino acids. The V end was cut by 6 bases, the J end by 7 bases, with 16 bases between. The CDR3 loop is CAIRAGTVANEQFF. CDR3 bases: TGTGCCATCAGAGCCGGGACGGTGGCAAATGAGCAGTTCTTC.

J is TRBJ2-3 and V is TRBV5-1; D possibly corresponds to TRBD2 (6 bases). This CDR3 region has 21 residues. Germline V gene data show CDR1 as SGHRS and CDR2 as YFSETQ. The V end was cut by 4 bases, the J end by 8 bases, with 38 bases between. CDR3 nucleotides: TGCGCCAGCAGCCGTCGGGGACGGGGGATTGGGGAACTAGGTCCCATTTCTACGCAGTATTTT. Amino acids: CASSRRGRGIGELGPISTQYF.

The chain is built from TRBV29-1 and TRBJ2-5; weak D call: TRBD2 (5 bases). The J call may be faulty, since TRBJ2-1 better matches the DNA end. CDR3 size: 12 residues. Germline CDR1 and CDR2: SQVTM and ANQGSEA. The CDR3 is CSAADVRDEQFF. The CDR3 region has the DNA TGCAGCGCTGCGGACGTGCGGGATGAGCAGTTCTTC.

This clonotype was seen only a few times. The chain uses TRBV7-2 and TRBJ2-5; a possible D gene is TRBD1 (6 bases). The J call is doubtful: the DNA matches TRBJ2-1 better. The CDR3 runs to 14 residues. Per germline, CDR1 SGHTA and CDR2 FQGNSA. The CDR3 nucleotides read TGTGCCAGCAGCTATTATGACAGGACCCAGGCGCAGTTCTTC. It yields the protein CASSYYDRTQAQFF.

The V gene is TRBV19, the J gene TRBJ1-6; a possible D gene is TRBD1 (5 bases). Trimming took off 9 bases at V and 8 bases at J, with 17 bases between the two ends. The CDR3 sequence is 14 residues long. CDR1 LNHDA and CDR2 SQIVND come from the germline V gene (reference sequence). The CDR3 loop reads CASGGAGDYSPLHF. In nucleotides, the CDR3 is TGTGCCAGCGGAGGGGCAGGTGATTATTCACCCCTCCACTTT.

The genes are TRBV6-2 or TRBV6-3 and TRBJ2-5; TRBD1 aligns across 9 bases. Judging by the DNA end, TRBJ2-7 fits better; the J call may be wrong. Germline values: CDR1 MNHEY, CDR2 SVGEGT. The CDR3 extends over 16 amino acids. CDR3 sequence reads: CASSTRGQGLNYEQYF. CDR3 bases: TGTGCCAGCAGTACACGAGGACAGGGGCTGAACTACGAGCAGTACTTC.